This is a list of T cell receptor beta chains from one sample in a study of blood T cell repertoires in COVID-19. Sequencing was performed with immunoSEQ multiplex PCR; in TCRdb, only in-frame clones are kept and a portion is missing. The data show some 300,000 clones, almost 90% seen once. The sample taken for sequencing was peripheral blood. Receptor source: a woman aged 40 to 50 with COVID-19, enrolled during active disease. CDR3s include the opening cysteine and the closing phenylalanine or tryptophan. Each record gives: clone size, D gene, V gene, J gene, CDR3 protein, CDR3 DNA. D genes are given only for firm matches. Clone size is stated in some rows and not others, as once, few, many or a class when expanded.

NA	TRBD1	TRBV28	TRBJ2-7	CASSFGQGSQTYEQYF	TGTGCCAGCAGTTTTGGACAGGGTTCCCAGACCTACGAGCAGTACTTC
NA	TRBD2	TRBV4-3	TRBJ2-2	CASSQDPAGGTGELFF	TGCGCCAGCAGCCAAGATCCGGCGGGAGGCACCGGGGAGCTGTTTTTT
NA	NA	TRBV5-1	TRBJ2-6	CASSFTGTGANVLTF	TGCGCCAGCAGCTTTACAGGGACTGGGGCCAACGTCCTGACTTTC
NA	NA	TRBV30	TRBJ2-7	CACQSGQKRAYEQYF	TGTGCCTGCCAGAGCGGGCAGAAAAGGGCCTACGAGCAGTACTTC
NA	TRBD2	TRBV5-1	TRBJ2-7	CASSLVPLASGSSNEQYF	TGCGCCAGCAGCTTGGTGCCCCTGGCTAGCGGGAGCTCGAACGAGCAGTACTTC
once	NA	TRBV6-2/TRBV6-3	TRBJ1-1	CASSYLGSSNTEAFF	TGTGCCAGCAGTTACTTAGGGAGTTCGAACACTGAAGCTTTCTTT
few	NA	TRBV2	TRBJ1-1	CASRGQWNTEAFF	TGTGCCAGCAGAGGACAGTGGAACACTGAAGCTTTCTTT
NA	NA	TRBV4-2	TRBJ1-2	CASSQGLGYGYTF	TGTGCCAGCAGCCAGGGGCTGGGCTATGGCTACACCTTC
NA	NA	TRBV28	TRBJ1-5	CASSLWGAHQPQHF	TGTGCCAGCAGTTTATGGGGAGCCCATCAGCCCCAGCATTTT
NA	TRBD1	TRBV7-9	TRBJ1-4	CASSFVTGDEKLFF	TGTGCCAGCAGCTTCGTGACAGGGGATGAAAAACTGTTTTTT
NA	NA	TRBV7-3	TRBJ2-1	CASSLEPSYNEQFF	TGTGCCAGCAGCTTGGAGCCCTCCTACAATGAGCAGTTCTTC
NA	NA	TRBV6-5	TRBJ1-5	CASSSTVSNQPQHF	TGTGCCAGCAGTTCGACAGTTAGCAATCAGCCCCAGCATTTT
NA	NA	TRBV18	TRBJ2-1	CASSPLRRSEDSYNEQFF	TGTGCCAGCTCACCACTCAGACGGTCGGAGGATTCCTACAATGAGCAGTTCTTC
NA	NA	TRBV5-4	TRBJ2-5	CASSSTQGGETQYF	TGTGCCAGCAGCTCGACCCAGGGGGGAGAGACCCAGTACTTC
NA	TRBD2	TRBV6-5	TRBJ2-1	CASRWTSGYNNEQFF	TGTGCCAGCAGGTGGACTAGCGGTTATAACAATGAGCAGTTCTTC
NA	TRBD1	TRBV5-4	TRBJ2-7	CASSLWTGVREQYF	TGTGCCAGCAGCTTGTGGACAGGGGTAAGGGAGCAGTACTTC
NA	TRBD2	TRBV19	TRBJ2-3	CASNLLAGGSTDTQYF	TGTGCCAGTAACCTACTAGCGGGAGGGAGCACAGATACGCAGTATTTT
NA	TRBD1	TRBV7-9	TRBJ1-5	CASSPDRFHQPQHF	TGTGCCAGCAGCCCGGACAGGTTCCATCAGCCCCAGCATTTT
NA	NA	TRBV6-2/TRBV6-3	TRBJ1-1	CASSYTENTEAFF	TGTGCCAGCAGCTATACAGAGAACACTGAAGCTTTCTTT
NA	NA	TRBV4-2	TRBJ2-2	CASSQGGLTGELFF	TGTGCCAGCAGCCAGGGCGGACTCACCGGGGAGCTGTTTTTT
few	TRBD1	TRBV7-2	TRBJ1-6	CASSPTGTGVNPNSPLHF	TGTGCCAGCAGTCCTACCGGGACAGGGGTGAACCCTAATTCACCCCTCCACTTT
NA	NA	TRBV28	TRBJ1-6	CASSQVWDSPLHF	TGTGCCAGCAGTCAGGTATGGGATTCACCCCTCCACTTT
NA	NA	TRBV7-9	TRBJ2-6	CASSFGGGGLGSGANVLTF	TGTGCCAGCAGCTTCGGGGGCGGGGGATTAGGCTCTGGGGCCAACGTCCTGACTTTC
NA	NA	TRBV28	TRBJ1-2	CASRQTGNYGYTF	TGTGCCAGCAGACAAACAGGAAACTATGGCTACACCTTC
once	TRBD2	TRBV7-2	TRBJ2-5	CASSLGPGLAGETQYF	TGTGCCAGCAGCTTAGGACCGGGACTAGCGGGAGAGACCCAGTACTTC
NA	NA	TRBV21-1	TRBJ2-7	CASSKGLAGISGEQYF	TGTGCCAGCAGCAAGGGTCTAGCGGGGATATCAGGCGAGCAGTACTTC
NA	NA	TRBV10-3	TRBJ1-1	CAISPTENTEAFF	TGTGCCATCAGTCCGACAGAGAACACTGAAGCTTTCTTT
NA	TRBD1	TRBV5-1	TRBJ1-1	CASSLGRTGTPTAFF	TGCGCCAGCAGCTTGGGGCGGACAGGGACCCCCACAGCTTTCTTT
NA	NA	TRBV14	TRBJ2-7	CASSQDFGGEQYF	TGTGCCAGCAGCCAAGATTTCGGGGGCGAGCAGTACTTC
NA	NA	TRBV9	TRBJ2-1	CASSVEGTQNNEQFF	TGTGCCAGCAGCGTAGAAGGGACTCAAAACAATGAGCAGTTCTTC
NA	TRBD2	TRBV27	TRBJ2-5	CASMGGLAIQETQYF	TGTGCCAGCATGGGTGGACTAGCGATACAAGAGACCCAGTACTTC
NA	NA	TRBV20-1	TRBJ1-3	CSAGGGNTIYF	TGCAGTGCCGGTGGTGGAAACACCATATATTTT
NA	NA	TRBV13	TRBJ1-4	CASSSYRVTNEKLFF	TGTGCCAGCAGCTCCTACAGGGTCACTAATGAAAAACTGTTTTTT
NA	NA	TRBV18	TRBJ1-1	CASSRAGTEAFF	TGTGCCAGCTCGCGGGCGGGGACTGAAGCTTTCTTT
NA	TRBD1	TRBV5-4	TRBJ1-1	CASSLSRGRTEAFF	TGTGCCAGCAGCTTGTCCAGGGGGAGAACTGAAGCTTTCTTT
NA	NA	TRBV2	TRBJ2-6	CASTRDRSNVLTF	TGTGCCAGCACCAGAGACAGGTCCAACGTCCTGACTTTC
NA	TRBD2	TRBV7-6	TRBJ2-7	CASSPLKGLEFYEQYF	TGTGCCAGCAGCCCCCTCAAGGGACTAGAATTTTACGAGCAGTACTTC
few	TRBD2	TRBV6-4	TRBJ2-3	CASSELAASGGGTDTQYF	TGTGCCAGCAGCGAACTCGCCGCTAGCGGGGGGGGCACAGATACGCAGTATTTT
NA	TRBD1	TRBV5-4	TRBJ1-4	CASSPGQGRTNEKLFF	TGTGCCAGCAGCCCCGGACAGGGACGGACTAATGAAAAACTGTTTTTT